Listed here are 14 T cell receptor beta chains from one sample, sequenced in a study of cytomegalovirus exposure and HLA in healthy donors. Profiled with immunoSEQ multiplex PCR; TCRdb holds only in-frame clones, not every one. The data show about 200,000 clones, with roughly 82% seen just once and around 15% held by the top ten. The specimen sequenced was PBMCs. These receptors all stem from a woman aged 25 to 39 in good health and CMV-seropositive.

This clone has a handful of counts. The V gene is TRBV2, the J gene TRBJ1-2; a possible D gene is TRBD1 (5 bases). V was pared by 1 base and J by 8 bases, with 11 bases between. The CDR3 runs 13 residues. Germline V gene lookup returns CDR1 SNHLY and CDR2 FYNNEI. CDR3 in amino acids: CASSEDRPYGYTF. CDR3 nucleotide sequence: TGTGCCAGCAGTGAAGACAGGCCCTACGGCTACACCTTC.

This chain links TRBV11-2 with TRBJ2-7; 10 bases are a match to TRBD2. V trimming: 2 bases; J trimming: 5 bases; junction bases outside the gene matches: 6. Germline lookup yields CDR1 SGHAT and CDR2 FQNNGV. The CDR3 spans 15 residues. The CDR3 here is CASSLPSGRRHEQYF. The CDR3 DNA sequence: TGTGCCAGCAGCTTACCTAGCGGGAGAAGGCACGAGCAGTACTTC.

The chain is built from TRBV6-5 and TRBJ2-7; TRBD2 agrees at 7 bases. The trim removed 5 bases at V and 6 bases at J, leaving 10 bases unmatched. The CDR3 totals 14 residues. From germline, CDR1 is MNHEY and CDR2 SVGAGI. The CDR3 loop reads CASSRLALGGEQYF. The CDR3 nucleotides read TGTGCCAGCAGTCGACTAGCCTTAGGAGGCGAGCAGTACTTC.

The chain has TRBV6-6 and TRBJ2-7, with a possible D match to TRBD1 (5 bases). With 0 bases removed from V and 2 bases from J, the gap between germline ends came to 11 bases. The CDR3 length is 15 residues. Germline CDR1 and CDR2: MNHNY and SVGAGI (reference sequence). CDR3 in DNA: TGTGCCAGCAGTTACTCGGGGCAGGGCCCCTACGAGCAGTACTTC. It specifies CASSYSGQGPYEQYF.

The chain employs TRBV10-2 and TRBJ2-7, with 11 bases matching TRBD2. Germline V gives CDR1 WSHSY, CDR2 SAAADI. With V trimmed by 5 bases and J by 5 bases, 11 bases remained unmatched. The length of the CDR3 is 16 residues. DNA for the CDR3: TGCGCCAGCAGTAGGGTCGAACTAGCGGGAGACCACGAGCAGTACTTC. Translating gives CASSRVELAGDHEQYF.

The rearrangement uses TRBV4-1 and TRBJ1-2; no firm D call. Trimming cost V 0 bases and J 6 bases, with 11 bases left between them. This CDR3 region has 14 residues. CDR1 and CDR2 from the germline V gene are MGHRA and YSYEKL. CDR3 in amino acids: CASSQDLRSDGYTF. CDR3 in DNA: TGCGCCAGCAGCCAAGATCTGAGGAGCGATGGCTACACCTTC.

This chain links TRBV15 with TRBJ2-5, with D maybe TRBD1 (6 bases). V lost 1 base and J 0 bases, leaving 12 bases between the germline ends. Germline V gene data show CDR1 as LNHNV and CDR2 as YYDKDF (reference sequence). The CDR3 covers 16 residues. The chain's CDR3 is CATSRGIQGNQETQYF. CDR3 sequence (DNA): TGTGCCACCAGCAGAGGGATCCAGGGGAACCAAGAGACCCAGTACTTC.

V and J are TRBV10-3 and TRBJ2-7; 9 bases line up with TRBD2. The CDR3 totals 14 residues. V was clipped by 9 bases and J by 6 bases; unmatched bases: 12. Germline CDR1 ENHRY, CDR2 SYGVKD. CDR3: CAIKSSGSAIEQYF. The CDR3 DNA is TGTGCCATAAAAAGTAGCGGGAGCGCGATCGAGCAGTACTTC.

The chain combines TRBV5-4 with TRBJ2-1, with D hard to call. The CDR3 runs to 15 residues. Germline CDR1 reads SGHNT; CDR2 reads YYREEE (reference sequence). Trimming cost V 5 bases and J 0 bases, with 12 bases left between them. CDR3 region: CASSPTTSSYNEQFF. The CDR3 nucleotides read TGTGCCAGCAGTCCAACCACAAGCTCCTACAATGAGCAGTTCTTC.

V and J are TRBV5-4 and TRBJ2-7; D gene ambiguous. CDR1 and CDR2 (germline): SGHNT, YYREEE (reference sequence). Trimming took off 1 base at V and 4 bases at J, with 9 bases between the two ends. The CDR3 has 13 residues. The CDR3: CASSLSAAYEQYF. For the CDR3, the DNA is TGTGCCAGCAGCTTGAGCGCCGCTTACGAGCAGTACTTC.

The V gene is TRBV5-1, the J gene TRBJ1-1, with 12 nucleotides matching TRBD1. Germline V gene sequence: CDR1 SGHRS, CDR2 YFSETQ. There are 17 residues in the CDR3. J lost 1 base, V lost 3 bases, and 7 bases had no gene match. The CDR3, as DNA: TGCGCCAGCAGCTCAAAGAGGGACAGGGGGCCGAACACTGAAGCTTTCTTT. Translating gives CASSSKRDRGPNTEAFF.

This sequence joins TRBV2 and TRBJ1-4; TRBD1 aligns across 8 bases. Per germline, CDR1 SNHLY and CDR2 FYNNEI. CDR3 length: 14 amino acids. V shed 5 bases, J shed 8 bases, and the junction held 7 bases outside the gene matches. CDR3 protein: CASSSGQGREKLFF. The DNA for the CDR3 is TGTGCCAGCAGTTCTGGACAGGGTAGGGAAAAACTGTTTTTT. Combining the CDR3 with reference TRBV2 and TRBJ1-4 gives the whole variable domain EPEVTQTPSHQVTQMGQEVILRCVPISNHLYFYWYRQILGQKVEFLVSFYNNEISEKSEIFDDQFSVERPDGSNFTLKIRSTKLEDSAMYFCASSSGQGREKLFFGSGTQLSVL.

Written as DNA, the CDR3 is TGCAGCGTTGCGGTGGCAGGGGAACAGCCCCAGCATTTT. This codes for CSVAVAGEQPQHF. J is TRBJ1-5 and V is TRBV29-1, with D possibly TRBD1 on 6 matching bases. Germline CDR1 SQVTM, CDR2 ANQGSEA. Between the trimmed V and J ends, which lost 4 bases and 7 bases, there was a span of 14 bases. This CDR3 region has 13 residues.

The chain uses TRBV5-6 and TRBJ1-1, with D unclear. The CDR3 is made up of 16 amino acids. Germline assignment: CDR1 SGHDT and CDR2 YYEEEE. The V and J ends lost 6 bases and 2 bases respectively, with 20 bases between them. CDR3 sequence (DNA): TGTGCCAGCATCCCCTTCGGGGAAGGATTCAACACTGAAGCTTTCTTT. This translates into CASIPFGEGFNTEAFF.